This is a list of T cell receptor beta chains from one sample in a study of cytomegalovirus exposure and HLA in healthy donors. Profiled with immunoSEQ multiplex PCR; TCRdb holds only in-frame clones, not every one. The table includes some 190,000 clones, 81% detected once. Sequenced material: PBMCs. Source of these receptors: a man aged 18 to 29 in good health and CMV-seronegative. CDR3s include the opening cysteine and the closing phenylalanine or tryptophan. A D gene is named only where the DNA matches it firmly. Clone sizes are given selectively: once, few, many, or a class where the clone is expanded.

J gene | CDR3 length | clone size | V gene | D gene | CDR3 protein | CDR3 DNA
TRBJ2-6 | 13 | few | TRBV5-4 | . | CATAVSGANVLTF | TGTGCCACCGCGGTGTCTGGGGCCAACGTCCTGACTTTC
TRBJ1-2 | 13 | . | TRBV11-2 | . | CASSPWQGDGYTF | TGTGCCAGCAGCCCCTGGCAAGGGGATGGCTACACCTTC
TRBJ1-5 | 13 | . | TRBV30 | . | CAWSFRGNQPQHF | TGTGCCTGGAGTTTCAGGGGCAATCAGCCCCAGCATTTT
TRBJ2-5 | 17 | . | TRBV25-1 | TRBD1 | CASTVLYTRTGRETQYF | TGTGCCAGCACAGTTTTATACACCCGGACAGGTAGAGAGACCCAGTACTTC
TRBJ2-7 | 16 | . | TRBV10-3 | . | CAISESFFQGIYEQYF | TGTGCCATCAGTGAGTCGTTCTTCCAGGGGATCTACGAGCAGTACTTC
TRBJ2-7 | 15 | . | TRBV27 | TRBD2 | CASSPGLAGSYEQYF | TGTGCCAGCAGTCCGGGACTAGCGGGATCCTACGAGCAGTACTTC
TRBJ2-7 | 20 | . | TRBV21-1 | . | CASSKAPTLGLAGWASEQYF | TGTGCCAGCAGCAAAGCGCCAACTTTGGGACTAGCGGGCTGGGCATCCGAGCAGTACTTC
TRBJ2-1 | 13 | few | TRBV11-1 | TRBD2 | CASSYGTTDEQFF | TGTGCCAGCAGCTATGGGACTACGGATGAGCAGTTCTTC
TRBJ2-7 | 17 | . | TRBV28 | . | CASSQQGFGTYPYEQYF | TGTGCCAGCAGTCAACAAGGATTCGGGACTTACCCCTACGAGCAGTACTTC
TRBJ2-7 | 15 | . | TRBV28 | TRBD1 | CASSTRDRRPYEQYF | TGTGCCAGCAGTACCCGGGACAGGCGACCCTACGAGCAGTACTTC
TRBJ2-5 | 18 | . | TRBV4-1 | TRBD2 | CASSQDTIAGGTSETQYF | TGCGCCAGCAGCCAAGATACGATAGCGGGAGGAACCTCAGAGACCCAGTACTTC
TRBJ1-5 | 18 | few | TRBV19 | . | CASSDQKGGFYSNQPQHF | TGTGCCAGTAGTGATCAAAAGGGAGGGTTTTATAGCAATCAGCCCCAGCATTTT
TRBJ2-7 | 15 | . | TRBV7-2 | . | CASSLSFLARYEQYF | TGTGCCAGCAGCTTAAGTTTCCTAGCTAGGTACGAGCAGTACTTC
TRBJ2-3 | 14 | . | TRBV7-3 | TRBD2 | CASSFSGSTDTQYF | TGTGCCAGCAGCTTTAGCGGGAGCACAGATACGCAGTATTTT
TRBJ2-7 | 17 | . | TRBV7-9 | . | CASSLGAPRDGGYEQYF | TGTGCCAGCAGCTTAGGCGCTCCCCGGGACGGGGGCTACGAGCAGTACTTC
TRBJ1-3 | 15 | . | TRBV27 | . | CASSRDRSSGNTIYF | TGTGCCAGCAGCCGAGACAGGAGCTCTGGAAACACCATATATTTT
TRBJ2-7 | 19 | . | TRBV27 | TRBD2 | CASSLYPSGLAGGAYEQYF | TGTGCCAGCAGTCTCTACCCCTCTGGACTAGCGGGAGGTGCCTACGAGCAGTACTTC
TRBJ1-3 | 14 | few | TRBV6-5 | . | CASSPGGVGNTIYF | TGTGCCAGCAGTCCCGGGGGAGTCGGAAACACCATATATTTT
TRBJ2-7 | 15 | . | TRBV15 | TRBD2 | CATSRDRRGSYEQYF | TGTGCCACCAGCAGAGATAGGCGCGGGAGCTACGAGCAGTACTTC
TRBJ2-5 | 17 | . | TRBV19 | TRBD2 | CASSIRNSGTNQETQYF | TGTGCCAGTAGTATTCGGAATAGCGGGACAAACCAAGAGACCCAGTACTTC
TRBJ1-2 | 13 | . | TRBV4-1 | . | CASSQQGGGGYTF | TGCGCCAGCAGCCAACAGGGAGGAGGAGGCTACACCTTC
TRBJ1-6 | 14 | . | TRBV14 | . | CASSLWRQDSPLHF | TGTGCCAGCAGCCTTTGGCGACAGGATTCACCCCTCCACTTT
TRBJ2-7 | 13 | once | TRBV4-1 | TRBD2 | CASSRAGDYEQYF | TGCGCCAGCAGCCGAGCGGGGGACTACGAGCAGTACTTC
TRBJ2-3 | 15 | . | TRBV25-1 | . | CASSERIVQGDTQYF | TGTGCCAGCAGTGAAAGGATCGTCCAGGGAGATACGCAGTATTTT
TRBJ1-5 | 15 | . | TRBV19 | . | CASSISGGPSQPQHF | TGTGCCAGTAGTATTTCCGGAGGGCCGAGTCAGCCCCAGCATTTT
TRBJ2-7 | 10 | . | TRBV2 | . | CASGDYEQYF | TGTGCCAGCGGAGACTACGAGCAGTACTTC
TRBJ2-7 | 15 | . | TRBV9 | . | CASSVDWRGPYEQYF | TGTGCCAGCAGCGTAGATTGGCGGGGGCCCTACGAGCAGTACTTC
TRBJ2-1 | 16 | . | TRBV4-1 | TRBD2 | CASSPPTSGRGNEQFF | TGCGCCAGCAGCCCTCCGACTAGCGGGAGAGGCAATGAGCAGTTCTTC
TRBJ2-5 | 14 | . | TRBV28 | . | CASTAANDYEEQYF | TGTGCCAGCACTGCGGCTAACGACTACGAGGAGCAGTACTTC
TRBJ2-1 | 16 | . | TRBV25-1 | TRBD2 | CASSYPGGEGYNEQFF | TGTGCCAGCAGTTACCCCGGAGGGGAGGGGTACAATGAGCAGTTCTTC
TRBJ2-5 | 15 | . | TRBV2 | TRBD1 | CASSPGQVFGETQYF | TGTGCCAGCAGTCCGGGACAGGTTTTCGGAGAGACCCAGTACTTC
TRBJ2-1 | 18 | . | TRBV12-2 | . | CASRLTGGDSTPYNEQFF | TGTGCAAGTCGCTTAACGGGAGGGGACTCTACCCCCTACAATGAGCAGTTCTTC
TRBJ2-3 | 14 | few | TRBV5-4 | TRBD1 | CASSLGQGPDTQYF | TGTGCCAGCAGCTTGGGACAGGGCCCAGATACGCAGTATTTT
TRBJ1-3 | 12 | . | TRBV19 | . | CASRGGFKTIYF | TGTGCCAGCCGGGGGGGATTCAAAACCATATATTTT
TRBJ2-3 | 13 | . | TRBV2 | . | CASRVVSYDTQYF | TGTGCCAGCAGGGTTGTGAGCTATGATACGCAGTATTTT
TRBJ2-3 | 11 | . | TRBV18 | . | CASSPRDTQYF | TGTGCCAGCTCACCTCGGGATACGCAGTATTTT
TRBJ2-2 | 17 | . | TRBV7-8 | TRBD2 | CASSLFLAGARAGELFF | TGTGCCAGCAGCTTATTTCTAGCGGGGGCGAGGGCCGGGGAGCTGTTTTTT
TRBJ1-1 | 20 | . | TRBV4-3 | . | CASSQDGEGQGMGANTEAFF | TGCGCCAGCAGCCAAGATGGGGAGGGGCAGGGGATGGGGGCTAACACTGAAGCTTTCTTT
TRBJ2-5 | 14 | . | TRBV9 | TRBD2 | CASSTSSGGETQYF | TGTGCCAGCAGCACTAGTAGCGGGGGGGAGACCCAGTACTTC
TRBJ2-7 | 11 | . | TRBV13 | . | CASSYVSEQYF | TGTGCCAGCAGCTATGTCTCCGAGCAGTACTTC
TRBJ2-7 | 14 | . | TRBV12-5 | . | CASGFSGSPYEQYF | TGTGCTAGTGGTTTTTCGGGGTCGCCCTACGAGCAGTACTTC
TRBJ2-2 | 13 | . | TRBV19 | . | CASSKGVTGELFF | TGTGCCAGTAGTAAGGGAGTCACCGGGGAGCTGTTTTTT
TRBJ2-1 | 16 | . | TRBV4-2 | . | CASSQDRRDFYNEQFF | TGTGCCAGCAGCCAAGATCGCCGGGACTTCTACAATGAGCAGTTCTTC
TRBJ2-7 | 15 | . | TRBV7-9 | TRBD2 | CSSSSRTSGFDEQYF | TGTTCCAGCAGCTCCCGGACTAGCGGATTCGACGAGCAGTACTTC
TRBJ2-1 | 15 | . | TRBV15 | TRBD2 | CATSRGTSGYNEQFF | TGTGCCACCAGCAGAGGGACTAGCGGTTACAATGAGCAGTTCTTC